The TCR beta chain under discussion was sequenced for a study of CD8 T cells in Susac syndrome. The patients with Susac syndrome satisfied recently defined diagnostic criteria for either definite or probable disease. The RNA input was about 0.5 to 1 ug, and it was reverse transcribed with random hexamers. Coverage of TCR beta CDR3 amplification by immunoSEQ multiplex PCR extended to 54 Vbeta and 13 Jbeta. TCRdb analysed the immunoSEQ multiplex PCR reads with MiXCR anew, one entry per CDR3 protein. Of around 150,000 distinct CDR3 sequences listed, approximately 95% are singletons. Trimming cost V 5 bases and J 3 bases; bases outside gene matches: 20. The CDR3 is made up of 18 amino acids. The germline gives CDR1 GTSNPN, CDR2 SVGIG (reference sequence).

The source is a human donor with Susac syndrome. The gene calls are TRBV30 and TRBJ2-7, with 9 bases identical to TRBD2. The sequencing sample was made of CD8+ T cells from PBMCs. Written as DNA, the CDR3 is TGTGCCTGGGACCGACTGGGACTAGCCCAATTCCTAAACTACGAGCAGTACTTC. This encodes CAWDRLGLAQFLNYEQYF.